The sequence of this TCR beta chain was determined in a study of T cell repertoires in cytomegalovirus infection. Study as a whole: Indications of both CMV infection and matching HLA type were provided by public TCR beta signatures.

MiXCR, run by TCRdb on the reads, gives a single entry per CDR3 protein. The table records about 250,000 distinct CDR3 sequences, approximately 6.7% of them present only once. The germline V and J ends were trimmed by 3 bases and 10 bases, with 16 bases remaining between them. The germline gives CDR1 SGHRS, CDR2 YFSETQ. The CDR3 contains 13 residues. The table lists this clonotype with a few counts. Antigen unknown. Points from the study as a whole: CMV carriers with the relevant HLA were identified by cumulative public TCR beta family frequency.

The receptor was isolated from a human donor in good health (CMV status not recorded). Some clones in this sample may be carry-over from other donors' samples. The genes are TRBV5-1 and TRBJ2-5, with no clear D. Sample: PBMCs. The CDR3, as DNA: TGCGCCAGCAGCTGGAGTCCAACAGTCGACCAGTACTTC. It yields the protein CASSWSPTVDQYF.